A selection of T cell receptor beta chains follows, all from one sample in a study of blood T cell repertoires in COVID-19. Some clones are missing from TCRdb's copy, which holds only in-frame ones; the method was immunoSEQ multiplex PCR. The table lists around 150,000 clones, approximately 80% of them singletons. Material: peripheral blood. Receptor source: a woman over 75 with acute or convalescent COVID-19. The CDR3 runs from the conserved cysteine through the conserved F or W. The D gene is left open where the match is weak. Clone size is shown for a subset of rows, as once, few, many or a class of expanded clone.

D: TRBD1
size: NA
V: TRBV27
J: TRBJ1-2
CDR3: CASRMTGVGYGYTF
DNA: TGTGCCAGCAGGATGACAGGGGTTGGCTATGGCTACACCTTC

D: NA
size: NA
V: TRBV11-2
J: TRBJ1-2
CDR3: CASSLVPYGYTF
DNA: TGTGCCAGCAGCTTAGTCCCGTATGGCTACACCTTC

D: NA
size: few
V: TRBV19
J: TRBJ1-1
CDR3: CASSMLGLTGEAFF
DNA: TGTGCCAGTAGTATGCTTGGGTTAACGGGAGAAGCTTTCTTT

D: NA
size: NA
V: TRBV11-2
J: TRBJ1-2
CDR3: CASSLAPGVGMDYGYTF
DNA: TGTGCCAGCAGCTTAGCGCCGGGGGTCGGTATGGACTATGGCTACACCTTC

D: NA
size: NA
V: TRBV27
J: TRBJ1-6
CDR3: CASSLPGLSSPLHF
DNA: TGTGCCAGCAGTTTACCAGGTCTCAGTTCACCCCTCCACTTT

D: TRBD1
size: few
V: TRBV14
J: TRBJ1-1
CDR3: CASSRDRGMLNTEAFF
DNA: TGTGCCAGCAGCCGCGACAGGGGCATGCTGAACACTGAAGCTTTCTTT

D: TRBD2
size: NA
V: TRBV14
J: TRBJ2-5
CDR3: CASSQGLASLGETQYF
DNA: TGTGCCAGCAGCCAGGGACTAGCGTCACTTGGTGAGACCCAGTACTTC

D: NA
size: NA
V: TRBV5-1
J: TRBJ2-7
CDR3: CASSLAYEQYF
DNA: TGCGCCAGCAGCCTCGCCTACGAGCAGTACTTC

D: NA
size: once
V: TRBV2
J: TRBJ1-1
CDR3: CATMLEGNTEAFF
DNA: TGTGCCACCATGTTGGAGGGGAACACTGAAGCTTTCTTT

D: NA
size: NA
V: TRBV18
J: TRBJ1-4
CDR3: CASSRASRGGEKLFF
DNA: TGTGCCAGCTCACGGGCATCAAGGGGTGGAGAAAAACTGTTTTTT

D: NA
size: NA
V: TRBV24-1
J: TRBJ2-1
CDR3: CATSDFKSNEQFF
DNA: TGTGCCACCAGTGATTTTAAGAGCAATGAGCAGTTCTTC

D: NA
size: NA
V: TRBV29-1
J: TRBJ1-3
CDR3: CSVERSQGWDSGNTIYF
DNA: TGCAGCGTTGAACGATCACAGGGTTGGGACTCTGGAAACACCATATATTTT

D: NA
size: NA
V: TRBV18
J: TRBJ1-1
CDR3: CASSPRTDNTEAFF
DNA: TGTGCCAGCTCACCGCGGACAGATAACACTGAAGCTTTCTTT

D: TRBD1
size: once
V: TRBV19
J: TRBJ2-3
CDR3: CASSPKGGQTISTDTQYF
DNA: TGTGCCAGTAGCCCAAAAGGGGGCCAGACGATTAGCACAGATACGCAGTATTTT

D: TRBD1
size: NA
V: TRBV6-1
J: TRBJ2-4
CDR3: CASSEAGGAQNIQYF
DNA: TGTGCCAGCAGTGAAGCAGGGGGCGCACAAAACATTCAGTACTTC

D: NA
size: NA
V: TRBV7-9
J: TRBJ1-3
CDR3: CASSRRRGFTGNTIYF
DNA: TGTGCCAGCAGCCGCAGACGGGGATTTACTGGAAACACCATATATTTT

D: TRBD1
size: NA
V: TRBV2
J: TRBJ2-6
CDR3: CASTSRRQGILPGANVLTF
DNA: TGTGCCAGCACCTCCCGGCGACAGGGAATTCTCCCTGGGGCCAACGTCCTGACTTTC

D: TRBD2
size: NA
V: TRBV5-1
J: TRBJ2-1
CDR3: CASSPGTSGSGDEQFF
DNA: TGCGCCAGCAGCCCCGGGACTAGCGGGAGTGGGGATGAGCAGTTCTTC

D: TRBD2
size: NA
V: TRBV2
J: TRBJ2-7
CDR3: CASSDGGRSYEQYF
DNA: TGTGCCAGCAGTGATGGCGGGAGGTCCTACGAGCAGTACTTC

D: NA
size: once
V: TRBV5-6
J: TRBJ1-2
CDR3: CASSLPTGGVLGYTF
DNA: TGTGCCAGCAGCTTACCGACGGGAGGGGTCTTAGGCTACACCTTC

D: NA
size: NA
V: TRBV19
J: TRBJ2-7
CDR3: CASSRSPQGSYEQYF
DNA: TGTGCCAGTAGTAGGAGCCCTCAGGGCTCCTACGAGCAGTACTTC

D: TRBD1
size: once
V: TRBV4-3
J: TRBJ1-4
CDR3: CASSPGTGNNEKLFF
DNA: TGCGCCAGCAGCCCGGGGACAGGAAATAATGAAAAACTGTTTTTT

D: NA
size: NA
V: TRBV13
J: TRBJ1-6
CDR3: CASRSTGGDSPLHF
DNA: TGTGCCAGCAGATCCACCGGGGGGGATTCACCCCTCCACTTT

D: NA
size: NA
V: TRBV10-3
J: TRBJ1-1
CDR3: CAISPLLGGDTEAFF
DNA: TGTGCCATCAGTCCGCTTTTAGGGGGGGACACTGAAGCTTTCTTT

D: NA
size: NA
V: TRBV30
J: TRBJ2-3
CDR3: CAWNHRRGDTQYF
DNA: TGTGCCTGGAACCACAGACGGGGAGATACGCAGTATTTT

D: NA
size: NA
V: TRBV5-1
J: TRBJ1-2
CDR3: CASSIQGDGYTF
DNA: TGCGCCAGCAGCATACAGGGTGACGGCTACACCTTC

D: TRBD1
size: NA
V: TRBV4-2
J: TRBJ1-6
CDR3: CASSQEWGQENSPLHF
DNA: TGTGCCAGCAGCCAAGAGTGGGGACAGGAGAATTCACCCCTCCACTTT

D: TRBD1
size: NA
V: TRBV25-1
J: TRBJ1-4
CDR3: CASSQTGTGGKKLFF
DNA: TGTGCCAGCAGTCAAACCGGGACAGGGGGCAAAAAACTGTTTTTT

D: NA
size: few
V: TRBV2
J: TRBJ1-1
CDR3: CASIRGGAGTTEAFF
DNA: TGTGCCAGCATTAGGGGAGGCGCAGGGACCACTGAAGCTTTCTTT